This is a list of T cell receptor beta chains from one sample in a study of blood T cell repertoires in COVID-19. Profiled with immunoSEQ multiplex PCR; TCRdb holds only in-frame clones, not every one. The sample includes 100,000 to 120,000 clones, approximately 79% of them seen just once. The specimen was peripheral blood. These receptors all come from a woman of 80 years or more with active or convalescent COVID-19. The CDR3 runs from the conserved cysteine through the conserved F or W. D genes are given only for firm matches. Part of the rows lack a size; the others show once, few, many or a class for expanded clones.

V,size,J,D,DNA,CDR3
TRBV4-3,-,TRBJ2-3,TRBD2,TGCGCCAGCAGCCAAGATGTAGGACTAGCGGGCGTAGCCACAGATACGCAGTATTTT,CASSQDVGLAGVATDTQYF
TRBV5-5,few,TRBJ2-1,-,TGTGCCAGCAGCCCGACTTGGAATGAGCAGTTCTTC,CASSPTWNEQFF
TRBV28,-,TRBJ1-5,-,TGTGCCAGCTCGGGTTTTAGCAATCAGCCCCAGCATTTT,CASSGFSNQPQHF
TRBV5-1,-,TRBJ2-2,TRBD1,TGCGCCAGCAGCTTGCCGGGGACCGGACAGGGGAACACCGGGGAGCTGTTTTTT,CASSLPGTGQGNTGELFF
TRBV20-1,-,TRBJ2-3,TRBD2,TGCAGTGCTAGTGTGGCGGGAGGGAGAACAGATACGCAGTATTTT,CSASVAGGRTDTQYF
TRBV19,-,TRBJ2-1,TRBD1,TGTGCCAGTAGCCACCGGGACAGGGGCAATGAGCAGTTCTTC,CASSHRDRGNEQFF
TRBV7-3,-,TRBJ2-3,-,TGTGCCAGCAGCCTACCGGGGAGCCCAGATACGCAGTATTTT,CASSLPGSPDTQYF
TRBV9,-,TRBJ1-1,TRBD1,TGTGCCAGCAGCCTCCGACAGGGTGGTGAAGCTTTCTTT,CASSLRQGGEAFF
TRBV16,-,TRBJ2-7,TRBD1,TGTGCCAGCAGCCAATTGACAGGGAGTGGAGACGAGCAGTACTTC,CASSQLTGSGDEQYF
TRBV18,-,TRBJ2-7,TRBD1,TGTGCCAGCTCACCAGCGGACAGGGCCCGTGGCGAGCAGTACTTC,CASSPADRARGEQYF
TRBV5-6,-,TRBJ1-2,TRBD1,TGTGCCAGCAGCTTGGAGGAGGGGGCGGGTGGCTACACCTTC,CASSLEEGAGGYTF
TRBV27,-,TRBJ2-3,TRBD2,TGTGCCAGCAGTTTATCGTCTCATTCTATCGCTAGCGGGAGGTGCCCCACAGATACGCAGTATTTT,CASSLSSHSIASGRCPTDTQYF
TRBV29-1,few,TRBJ2-5,TRBD1,TGCAGCGTTGGATCAGGGGGATCACAAGAGACCCAGTACTTC,CSVGSGGSQETQYF
TRBV7-8,-,TRBJ1-2,-,TGTGCCAGCAGCGACAGGTTCTATGGCTACACCTTC,CASSDRFYGYTF
TRBV7-9,-,TRBJ2-1,TRBD2,TGTGCCAGCATCCCGGGAGGGCGTTACAATGAGCAGTTCTTC,CASIPGGRYNEQFF
TRBV3-1/TRBV3-2,few,TRBJ2-1,-,TGTGCCAGCAGCCAAGATCACAGGCGACCGGCACATGAGCAGTTCTTC,CASSQDHRRPAHEQFF
TRBV2,few,TRBJ1-6,-,TGTGCCAGCAGTCCACGGACAGTCAACTCACCCCTCCACTTT,CASSPRTVNSPLHF
TRBV6-6,-,TRBJ2-2,TRBD2,TGTGCCAGCAGTCTAACTAGCGGGAGGGCCGTGAACACCGGGGAGCTGTTTTTT,CASSLTSGRAVNTGELFF
TRBV30,-,TRBJ1-1,-,TGTGCCTGGAGCACAGGGATCGCTGAAGCTTTCTTT,CAWSTGIAEAFF
TRBV11-2,-,TRBJ1-6,-,TGTGCCAGCAGCCGGGGCTTTCAGGGAGGTTCATCCTATAATTCACCCCTCCACTTT,CASSRGFQGGSSYNSPLHF
TRBV2,-,TRBJ2-1,TRBD1,TGTGCCAACGACAGGGGGCCTCTCTATGAGCAGTTCTTC,CANDRGPLYEQFF
TRBV7-9,-,TRBJ1-2,-,TGTGCCAGCAGCCCTTTGACGAGGGTTGATGGCTACACCTTC,CASSPLTRVDGYTF
TRBV19,-,TRBJ2-7,-,TGTGCCAGTAGTATTGTGGGGACACTATTCTACGAGCAGTACTTC,CASSIVGTLFYEQYF
TRBV14,once,TRBJ2-2,-,TGTGCCAGCAGCCGCGTCGGGAGCCGCACCGGGGAGCTGTTTTTT,CASSRVGSRTGELFF
TRBV29-1,-,TRBJ1-2,TRBD1,TGCAGCGTTGAACGGGACAGGGGGTATTATGGCTACACCTTC,CSVERDRGYYGYTF
TRBV7-8,-,TRBJ2-7,TRBD1,TGTGCCAGCAGCCCGAAGGGACAGCCCTACGAGCAGTACTTC,CASSPKGQPYEQYF
TRBV18,once,TRBJ1-5,-,TGTGCCAGCACTGGGACAAATAATCAGCCCCAGCATTTT,CASTGTNNQPQHF
TRBV5-4,-,TRBJ2-7,-,TGTGCCAGCAGCTTTAGCCGGGACAAATTCTACGAGCAGTACTTC,CASSFSRDKFYEQYF
TRBV16,-,TRBJ2-7,TRBD2,TGTGCCAGCAGCCAGACGACTAGCGGCAGCCCGTACTTC,CASSQTTSGSPYF
TRBV18,once,TRBJ1-4,-,TGTGCCAGCTCGCAAGGGGGTGAAAAACTGTTTTTT,CASSQGGEKLFF